The 17 T cell receptor beta chains below all came from one sample that was sequenced in a study of CD8 T cells in Susac syndrome. A quantity of about 0.45 to 1 ug RNA underwent reverse transcription using random hexamers. TCRdb re-called the immunoSEQ multiplex PCR reads through MiXCR, storing one row per CDR3 protein. Seen here are around 270,000 distinct CDR3 sequences, about 82% observed once, and the top ten hold approximately 0.2%. The sample taken for sequencing was CD8+ T cells from PBMCs. The receptor set was obtained from a human donor with multiple sclerosis.

This sequence joins TRBV11-2 and TRBJ2-7, with a tentative D call TRBD2 (5 bases). The CDR3 covers 14 residues. V shed 4 bases and J shed 3 bases, with 13 bases lying between them. Germline V gives CDR1 SGHAT, CDR2 FQNNGV. The CDR3 sequence: CASSSLTGNYEQYF. CDR3 bases: TGTGCCAGCAGCTCACTAACCGGGAACTACGAGCAGTACTTC.

V is TRBV2 and J is TRBJ2-7; weak D call: TRBD2 (6 bases). CDR3 size: 14 residues. V was cut by 6 bases and J by 4 bases, with 16 bases left in between. Looked up from germline, CDR1 is SNHLY and CDR2 is FYNNEI. This chain's CDR3 is CASSTGDWGYEQYF. The CDR3 DNA reads as TGTGCCAGCAGCACGGGGGATTGGGGGTACGAGCAGTACTTC.

The J gene is TRBJ1-2, the V gene TRBV7-9; 9 bases line up with TRBD1. The CDR3 is 15 amino acids. J lost 3 bases, V lost 3 bases, and 5 bases had no gene match. Germline CDR1 is SEHNR and CDR2 is FQNEAQ (reference sequence). The CDR3 DNA follows: TGTGCCAGCAGCTTCGGGACAGGGTGGGACTATGGCTACACCTTC. Protein sequence: CASSFGTGWDYGYTF.

The table lists this clonotype with a count of one. This chain connects TRBV9 to TRBJ1-2; D might be TRBD1 (6 bases). Germline lookup yields CDR1 SGDLS and CDR2 YYNGEE. V lost 0 bases, J lost 5 bases, and 32 bases lay in between. The CDR3 spans 21 residues. The CDR3 sequence: CASSVGGRGTDSPTMGYGYTF. DNA of the CDR3: TGTGCCAGCAGCGTAGGCGGCAGGGGAACCGACTCACCTACGATGGGTTATGGCTACACCTTC.

J is TRBJ1-5 and V is TRBV19; D may be TRBD1 (6 bases). Germline V gene sequence: CDR1 LNHDA, CDR2 SQIVND (reference sequence). V lost 1 base to trimming and J lost 6 bases, with 13 bases between them. There are 15 residues in the CDR3. In nucleotides, the CDR3 is TGTGCCAGTAGTATAGGGCAGGGGCTGGGTCAGCCCCAGCATTTT. This sequence encodes CASSIGQGLGQPQHF.

The rearrangement joins TRBV7-2 to TRBJ2-7; D may be TRBD2 (6 bases). This CDR3 comprises 14 residues. CDR1 is SGHTA and CDR2 is FQGNSA in the germline V gene. V lost 1 base and J 5 bases, leaving 12 bases between the germline ends. The CDR3: CASSLGYRRDEQYF. In DNA, the CDR3 is TGTGCCAGCAGCTTAGGATATAGGAGGGACGAGCAGTACTTC.

This clonotype has only a few counts. This chain uses TRBV7-9 with TRBJ1-2; D not resolved. CDR3 length equals 13 residues. CDR1 and CDR2 (germline): SEHNR, FQNEAQ (reference sequence). V lost 6 bases, J lost 2 bases, and 10 bases lay in between. CDR3 nucleotides: TGTGCCAGCAGTTTATCACCCAACTATGGCTACACCTTC. This gives the protein CASSLSPNYGYTF.

The chain combines TRBV4-2 with TRBJ2-2, with D possibly TRBD2 on 6 matching bases. This CDR3 contains 14 residues. V gave up 6 bases and J gave up 4 bases, with 12 bases separating them. In germline, CDR1 is LGHNA, CDR2 YNFKEQ. CDR3 in DNA: TGTGCCAGCAGGACTCGGGGGACCACCGGGGAGCTGTTTTTT. Translating gives CASRTRGTTGELFF.

The chain recombines TRBV6-5 with TRBJ2-1; 7 bases align to TRBD2. Germline CDR1 is MNHEY and CDR2 is SVGAGI. Trimming at V came to 3 bases and at J to 10 bases, leaving 9 bases not matched to a gene. The CDR3 totals 14 residues. DNA for the CDR3: TGTGCCAGCAGTTATAAGCGGGGCGTTTACGAGCAGTTCTTC. Amino acid sequence: CASSYKRGVYEQFF.

The chain couples TRBV7-9 to TRBJ2-7; the D gene is possibly TRBD2 (5 bases). In germline, CDR1 is SEHNR, CDR2 FQNEAQ (reference sequence). The CDR3 is 14 amino acids. The ends were cut back, 7 bases at V and 3 bases at J, with 16 bases in the middle. The CDR3 bases are TGTGCCAGCACCTCGAGAGACTACCTCTACGAGCAGTACTTC. Residues: CASTSRDYLYEQYF. The full variable domain, completed using reference TRBV7-9 and TRBJ2-7, is DTGVSQNPRHKITKRGQNVTFRCDPISEHNRLYWYRQTLGQGPEFLTYFQNEAQLEKSRLLSDRFSAERPKGSFSTLEIQRTEQGDSAMYLCASTSRDYLYEQYFGPGTRLTVT.

The chain employs TRBV5-1 and TRBJ1-1; no firm D call. This CDR3 region has 15 residues. Trimming left V 0 bases short and J 0 bases short, with 9 bases between. The germline V gene encodes CDR1 SGHRS and CDR2 YFSETQ. The CDR3 sequence is CASSLAGPMNTEAFF. In DNA, the CDR3 is TGCGCCAGCAGCTTGGCCGGGCCGATGAACACTGAAGCTTTCTTT.

This chain joins TRBV6-1 and TRBJ2-7, with D uncertain. There are 12 residues in the CDR3. Germline V gives CDR1 MNHNS, CDR2 SASEGT. V was clipped by 5 bases and J by 4 bases, with 9 bases between them. Here the CDR3 DNA reads TGTGCCAGCAGTTGGACCCAGTACGAGCAGTACTTC. Its translation is CASSWTQYEQYF.

The J gene is TRBJ2-1, the V gene TRBV20-1; TRBD2 matches at 12 bases. Trimming removed 6 bases from V and 9 bases from J; junction bases left unmatched: 12. The CDR3 runs 15 residues. In germline, CDR1 is DFQATT, CDR2 SNEGSKA (reference sequence). CDR3 region: CSAPTSGSIYGEQFF. The CDR3 nucleotides are TGCAGTGCGCCGACTAGCGGGAGTATATATGGTGAGCAGTTCTTC.

This clonotype turned up a few times. This chain connects TRBV6-1 to TRBJ2-3, with TRBD2 matching over 8 bases. Looked up from germline, CDR1 is MNHNS and CDR2 is SASEGT. CDR3 length: 15 residues. The V and J ends lost 0 bases and 2 bases, in that order; junction bases with no gene match: 1. Here the CDR3 DNA reads TGTGCCAGCAGTGAAGCACTAGCGGTCACAGATACGCAGTATTTT. As protein: CASSEALAVTDTQYF.

The rearrangement uses TRBV5-1 and TRBJ2-1; 10 nucleotides line up with TRBD2. CDR1 is SGHRS and CDR2 is YFSETQ in the germline V gene. This CDR3 is built from 15 residues. V gave up 4 bases and J gave up 4 bases; unmatched junction bases: 5. DNA for the CDR3: TGCGCCAGCAGCCCTAGCGGGAGCGGATACAATGAGCAGTTCTTC. Translation gives CASSPSGSGYNEQFF.

This chain links TRBV5-6 with TRBJ2-3; either TRBD1 or TRBD2 may fit D (5 bases each). This CDR3 has 17 residues. Germline V gene lookup returns CDR1 SGHDT and CDR2 YYEEEE. Trimming took off 4 bases at V and 2 bases at J, with 20 bases between the two ends. This CDR3 reads CASSPRALAGNTDTQYF. The CDR3 DNA sequence: TGTGCCAGCAGCCCCAGGGCTTTGGCGGGTAACACAGATACGCAGTATTTT.

V gene TRBV28 combines with J gene TRBJ2-1; TRBD1 matches at 8 bases. With V trimmed by 6 bases and J by 2 bases, 3 bases remained unmatched. The CDR3 extends over 14 amino acids. Germline values: CDR1 MDHEN, CDR2 SYDVKM. CDR3 amino acids: CASRGQGTYNEQFF. CDR3 DNA sequence: TGTGCCAGCAGAGGACAGGGCACCTACAATGAGCAGTTCTTC.